The clone carrying this TCR beta chain has just a few counts. Using immunoSEQ multiplex PCR, the repertoire was profiled, and TCRdb retains in-frame clones only, with some absent. The sample gives 85,000 to 90,000 clones, about 89% of which show up once; about 10% is in the top ten. The data originate from a study of control samples from healthy donors and cancer patients. Material for sequencing was PBMCs. The receptor was isolated from a woman aged 45-60 years with colorectal cancer.

CDR3 bases: TGTGCCAGTAGTATGGCCTTTCGGGCCCAGCATTTT. Protein: CASSMAFRAQHF. The V gene is TRBV19, the J gene TRBJ1-5; D unresolved. The CDR3 is 12 amino acids. V dropped 3 bases and J dropped 11 bases, with 11 bases sitting between them. CDR1 is LNHDA and CDR2 is SQIVND in the germline V gene (reference sequence).